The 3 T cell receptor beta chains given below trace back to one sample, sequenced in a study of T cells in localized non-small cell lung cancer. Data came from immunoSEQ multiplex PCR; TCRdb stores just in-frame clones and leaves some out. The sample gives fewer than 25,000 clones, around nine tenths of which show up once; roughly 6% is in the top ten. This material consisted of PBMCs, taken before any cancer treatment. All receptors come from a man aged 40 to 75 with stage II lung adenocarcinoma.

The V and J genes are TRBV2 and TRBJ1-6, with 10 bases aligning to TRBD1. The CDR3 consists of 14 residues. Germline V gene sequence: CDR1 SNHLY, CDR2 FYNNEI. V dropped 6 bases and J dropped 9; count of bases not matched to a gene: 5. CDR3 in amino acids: CASRAGQGVSPLHF. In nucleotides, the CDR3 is TGTGCCAGCAGAGCCGGACAGGGGGTTTCACCCCTCCACTTT. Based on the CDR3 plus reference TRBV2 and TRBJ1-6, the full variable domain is EPEVTQTPSHQVTQMGQEVILRCVPISNHLYFYWYRQILGQKVEFLVSFYNNEISEKSEIFDDQFSVERPDGSNFTLKIRSTKLEDSAMYFCASRAGQGVSPLHFGNGTRLTVT.

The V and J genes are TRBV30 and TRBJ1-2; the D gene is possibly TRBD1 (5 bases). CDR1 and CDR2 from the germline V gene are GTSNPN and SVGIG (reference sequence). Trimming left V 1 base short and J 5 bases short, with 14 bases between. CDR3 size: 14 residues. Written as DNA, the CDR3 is TGTGCCTGGAGTGCCCAGGGCCTGGCGTATGGCTACACCTTC. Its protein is CAWSAQGLAYGYTF.

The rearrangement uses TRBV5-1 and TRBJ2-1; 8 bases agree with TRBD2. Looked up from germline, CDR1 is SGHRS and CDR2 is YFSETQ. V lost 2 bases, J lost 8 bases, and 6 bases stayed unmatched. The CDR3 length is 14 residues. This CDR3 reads CASSFGRARDEQFF. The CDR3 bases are TGCGCCAGCAGCTTCGGGAGGGCCCGTGATGAGCAGTTCTTC.